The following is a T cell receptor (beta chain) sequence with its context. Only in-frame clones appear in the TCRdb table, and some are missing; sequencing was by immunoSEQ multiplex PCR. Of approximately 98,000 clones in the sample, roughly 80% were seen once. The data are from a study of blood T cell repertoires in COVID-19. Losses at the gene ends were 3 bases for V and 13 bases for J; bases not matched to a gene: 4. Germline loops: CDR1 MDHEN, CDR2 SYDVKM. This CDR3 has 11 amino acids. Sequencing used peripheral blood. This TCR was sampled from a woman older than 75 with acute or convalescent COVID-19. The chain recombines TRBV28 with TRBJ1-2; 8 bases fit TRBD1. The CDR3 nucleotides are TGTGCCAGCAGTTTTGGACAGGGTTTCACCTTC. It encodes CASSFGQGFTF.